These 10 T cell receptor beta chains were sequenced from one sample in a study of T cell repertoires in cytomegalovirus infection. TCRdb ran MiXCR on the reads and lists one entry per CDR3 protein. Counted here are 100,000 to 150,000 distinct CDR3 sequences, more than 20% occurring once; the ten biggest clones make up 34%. The antigens these receptors bind are not known. The sample comprised PBMCs, sequenced either directly or after in vitro stimulation (not recorded which). Receptor source: a human donor in good health (CMV status not recorded). Some clones in this sample may be carry-over from other donors' samples.

The rearrangement uses TRBV6-2 or TRBV6-3 and TRBJ2-3; 13 nucleotides align to TRBD2. V lost 6 bases, J lost 4 bases, and 1 base stayed unmatched. The V gene's germline CDR1 is MNHEY and CDR2 SVGEGT. The CDR3 length is 14 residues. CDR3 sequence (DNA): TGTGCCAGCAGACTAGCGGGAGGGGCAGATACGCAGTATTTT. Translating it yields CASRLAGGADTQYF.

This clonotype has more than one count but fewer than ten. The V call is TRBV4-1, the J call TRBJ2-1; possibly TRBD2 for D (5 bases). This CDR3 comprises 15 residues. Trimming removed 2 bases at V and 6 bases at J, with 14 bases between. Looked up from germline, CDR1 is MGHRA and CDR2 is YSYEKL. The CDR3 DNA reads TGCGCCAGCAGCCAACCCCAACGTGCGGGCAATGAGCAGTTCTTC. Residues: CASSQPQRAGNEQFF.

This CDR3 reads CASSYLPTNLRNTIYF. The CDR3 DNA reads as TGTGCCAGCAGTTATTTACCTACTAATCTGCGAAACACCATATATTTT. This chain joins TRBV6-1 and TRBJ1-3; D call uncertain. The CDR3 has 16 residues. V was pared by 5 bases and J by 5 bases, with 19 bases between. Germline V CDR1 and CDR2: MNHNS, SASEGT.

The chain has TRBV11-2 and TRBJ2-5, with D perhaps TRBD2 (6 bases). Trimming left V 6 bases short and J 4 bases short, with 18 bases between. This CDR3 contains 15 residues. Germline V gives CDR1 SGHAT, CDR2 FQNNGV. CDR3 region: CASSYPPGVSETQYF. The CDR3 DNA reads TGTGCCAGCAGTTACCCACCGGGAGTTTCAGAGACCCAGTACTTC. Filled out from reference TRBV11-2 and TRBJ2-5, the complete variable domain reads EAGVAQSPRYKIIEKRQSVAFWCNPISGHATLYWYQQILGQGPKLLIQFQNNGVVDDSQLPKDRFSAERLKGVDSTLKIQPAKLEDSAVYLCASSYPPGVSETQYFGPGTRLLVL.

This clonotype was counted only a few times. The chain carries TRBV19 and TRBJ1-2; D is uncertain. The V end lost 6 bases, the J end lost 6 bases, and 17 bases lay between the germline ends. The length of the CDR3 is 14 residues. CDR1 and CDR2 from the germline V gene are LNHDA and SQIVND (reference sequence). The CDR3 DNA follows: TGTGCCAGTAGCTATCAGCCAGCGCTAGATGGCTACACCTTC. This gives the protein CASSYQPALDGYTF.

This chain uses TRBV12-3 or TRBV12-4 with TRBJ2-5, with D perhaps matching TRBD1 (5 bases). There are 16 residues in the CDR3. V lost 4 bases, J lost 4 bases, and 19 bases lay in between. The CDR3 spells CASSSLSDRTPETQYF. The CDR3 DNA sequence: TGTGCCAGCAGTTCGCTAAGCGACAGAACCCCAGAGACCCAGTACTTC.

The rearrangement joins TRBV6-5 to TRBJ1-1; D perhaps matches TRBD1 (5 bases). V was pared by 4 bases and J by 5 bases, with 11 bases between. Per germline, CDR1 MNHEY and CDR2 SVGAGI. The CDR3 has 13 amino acids. For the CDR3, the DNA is TGTGCCAGCAGTTCTCAGGGAACAACTGAAGCTTTCTTT. Translated: CASSSQGTTEAFF.

The J gene is TRBJ2-3, the V gene TRBV18, with a tentative D call TRBD1 (5 bases). This CDR3 is 13 amino acids long. CDR1 is KGHSH, CDR2 LQKENI, per germline. Deletions cut 0 bases from V and 14 bases from J, with 15 bases between. The CDR3 sequence is CASSPPDKGLWYF. CDR3 coding DNA: TGTGCCAGCTCACCACCGGACAAGGGTCTCTGGTATTTT. The full variable domain, with the rest looked up from reference TRBV18 and TRBJ2-3, is NAGVMQNPRHLVRRRGQEARLRCSPMKGHSHVYWYRQLPEEGLKFMVYLQKENIIDESGMPKERFSAEFPKEGPSILRIQQVVRGDSAAYFCASSPPDKGLWYFGPGTRLTVL.

The chain is built from TRBV5-6 and TRBJ2-3, with TRBD2 identical over 11 bases. The CDR3 has 15 residues. V shed 10 bases, J shed 6 bases, and the junction held 13 bases outside the gene matches. Germline V gene sequence: CDR1 SGHDT, CDR2 YYEEEE. CDR3 nucleotide sequence: TGTGCCTCCCAGGCCGCTAGCGGGAGGTTGGATACGCAGTATTTT. This encodes CASQAASGRLDTQYF.

Here the CDR3 reads CASSWAGAETQYF. The DNA of the CDR3 is TGTGCCAGCAGTTGGGCAGGGGCTGAGACCCAGTACTTC. The J gene is TRBJ2-5, the V gene TRBV6-2 or TRBV6-3, with D possibly TRBD1 on 6 matching bases. CDR1 and CDR2 (germline): MNHEY, SVGEGT. The CDR3 length is 13 residues. The V and J ends lost 4 bases and 5 bases respectively, with 11 bases between them.